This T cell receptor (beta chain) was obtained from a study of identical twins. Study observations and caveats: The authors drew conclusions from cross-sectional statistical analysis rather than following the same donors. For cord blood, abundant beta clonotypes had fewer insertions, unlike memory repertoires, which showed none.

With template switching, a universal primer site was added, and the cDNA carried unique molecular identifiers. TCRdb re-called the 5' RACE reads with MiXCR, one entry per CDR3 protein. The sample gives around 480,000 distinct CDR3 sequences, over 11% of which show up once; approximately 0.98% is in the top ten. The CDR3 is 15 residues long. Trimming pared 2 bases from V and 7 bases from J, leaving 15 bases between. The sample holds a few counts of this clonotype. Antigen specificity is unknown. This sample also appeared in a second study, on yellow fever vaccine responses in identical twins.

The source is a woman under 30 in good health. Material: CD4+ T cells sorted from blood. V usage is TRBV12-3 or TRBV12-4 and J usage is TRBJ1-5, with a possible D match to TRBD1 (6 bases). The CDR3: CASSLSGGAGQPQHF. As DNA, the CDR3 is TGTGCCAGCAGTTTATCGGGGGGCGCGGGACAGCCCCAGCATTTT.